This TCR beta chain was sequenced in a study of radiation and T cells in renal cell carcinoma. Background on the study: Nephrectomy followed 15 Gy stereotactic body radiation by 4 weeks.

The method was immunoSEQ multiplex PCR; TCRdb's version includes in-frame clones alone and lacks a portion of them. This table holds tens of thousands of clones, around 76% found once. The time point is: blood 2 weeks post-SBRT. Treatment in this sample: 15 Gy SBRT to primary tumor, nephrectomy 4 weeks later. Radiation-treated patients gave blood at baseline, week 2 and week 4. General study findings and limits: Top tumor clonotypes rose in blood 2 weeks post-radiation, then contracted.

The CDR3 sequence is 12 residues long. V dropped 1 base and J dropped 5 bases, with 6 bases sitting between them. Germline loops: CDR1 LNHDA, CDR2 SQIVND (reference sequence). For this clone: The antigen is undetermined.

The sample in question was blood, obtained from a patient whose treatment included radiotherapy and nephrectomy. This chain uses TRBV19 with TRBJ2-7, with D perhaps matching TRBD1 (5 bases). The clonotype was recovered from a man in his fifties or sixties with renal cell carcinoma. The CDR3 nucleotides read TGTGCCAGTAGTATAGGACAGAACGAGCAGTACTTC. Translated, it gives CASSIGQNEQYF.